This T cell receptor beta chain was obtained from a study of T cell repertoires in cytomegalovirus infection. About the research overall: Public TCR beta signatures indicated both CMV infection and matching HLA type. Study outcomes and limitations: There were HLA-C-restricted CMV-specific TCR beta clonotypes dominating the ex vivo response. The cumulative frequency of public TCR beta families identified carriers of CMV plus the relevant HLA.

With regard to this clonotype: Its specificity is not known.

TCRdb re-derived calls from the reads in MiXCR, one entry per CDR3 protein. The sample shows some 180,000 distinct CDR3 sequences, 15% to 20% of them seen only once. Germline CDR1 is MNHEY and CDR2 is SVGEGT. This CDR3 contains 13 residues. Deletions cut 4 bases from V and 6 bases from J, with 13 bases between. The TCR originated in a human donor in good health (CMV status not recorded). Some clones in this sample may be carry-over from other donors' samples. Sequencing was performed on CD8+ T cells from PBMCs. The V and J genes are TRBV6-2 or TRBV6-3 and TRBJ2-7; no reliable D call. The CDR3 is CASSLGKQSEQYF. CDR3 nucleotide sequence: TGTGCCAGCAGTTTGGGCAAGCAATCCGAGCAGTACTTC.